This T cell receptor (beta chain) was found in a study of cytomegalovirus exposure and HLA in healthy donors. Study-level information: Early release data held around 80 million unique TCRs from HLA-typed donors.

PCR employed 60 Vbeta and 13 Jbeta primers. Only in-frame clones appear in the TCRdb table, and some are missing; sequencing was by immunoSEQ multiplex PCR. The profile covers about 150,000 clones, with around 75% appearing a single time and around 4.7% taken by the ten largest. This CDR3 is built from 14 residues. Germline V CDR1 and CDR2: SGHRS, YFSETQ. Losses at the gene ends were 4 bases for V and 5 bases for J; bases not matched to a gene: 4. This clonotype was obtained from a man in his sixties in good health and CMV-seronegative. V is TRBV5-1 and J is TRBJ1-5; 9 bases map to TRBD1. Sequencing was performed on PBMCs. The CDR3 DNA is TGCGCCAGCAGCCCCGGGACAGGGTATCAGCCCCAGCATTTT. It encodes CASSPGTGYQPQHF.